Listed below are T cell receptor beta chains from one sample, sequenced in a study of a mutant IDH1 vaccine in newly diagnosed glioma. The antigens these receptors bind are not known. Method: immunoSEQ multiplex PCR; TCRdb's copy keeps in-frame clones and lacks some. Among under 150,000 clones, around 80% were seen once, and the ten largest hold 5.5%. The source was PBMCs, collected from a glioma patient whose treatment included an IDH1 peptide vaccine. These receptors were obtained from a middle-aged man with glioma. The conserved cysteine and the conserved F or W are not part of the CDR3 here. D genes are given only for firm matches. Not all rows give a size; the values are once, few, many and, for expanded clones, a class.

d_gene,abundance,v_gene,j_gene,CDR3aa
.,.,TRBV19,TRBJ2-2,ASSTRTDRGAVSGGNTGELF
TRBD1,few,TRBV30,TRBJ2-2,ACDRGDTGELF
.,.,TRBV6-5,TRBJ2-7,ASSYHPKKAPYEQY
.,.,TRBV6-5,TRBJ1-2,ASRSWGPHGYT
.,.,TRBV11-2,TRBJ1-1,ASSKGRWTEAF
.,.,TRBV14,TRBJ2-7,ASSQDLDVVWSEQY
.,.,TRBV6-4,TRBJ2-1,ASSDVLFGEQF
TRBD1,.,TRBV30,TRBJ1-4,AWGSGGITNEKLF
.,.,TRBV30,TRBJ1-2,AWSGRDGYT
TRBD2,.,TRBV7-3,TRBJ2-2,ASSPGLARTGELF
.,.,TRBV11-2,TRBJ2-5,ASSLGPGSQETQY
TRBD1,.,TRBV28,TRBJ2-7,ASSETGVTYEQY
.,.,TRBV5-1,TRBJ2-1,ASSLAVLGSYNEQF
.,once,TRBV29-1,TRBJ2-3,SVEYARDTQY
TRBD2,.,TRBV2,TRBJ2-5,ASMSLSGGAETQY
.,.,TRBV10-3,TRBJ1-3,AMALTATQDPSGNTIY
.,once,TRBV21-1,TRBJ1-1,ATSRLPKQVNTEAF
.,.,TRBV15,TRBJ1-5,ATSRDPLVVGNQPQH
.,.,TRBV27,TRBJ2-5,ASRAWASSPKETQY
.,.,TRBV19,TRBJ1-4,ASKGLNEKLF
.,.,TRBV19,TRBJ2-2,ASSVEGVTGELF
TRBD2,.,TRBV5-6,TRBJ2-5,ASSSTSGGPETQY
TRBD2,.,TRBV5-6,TRBJ2-1,ASAPAGGGNNEQF
.,.,TRBV30,TRBJ1-5,AWSQGSSLLSNQPQH
.,.,TRBV5-1,TRBJ1-6,ASSLRQVGDNSPLH